A single sample is the source of the 19 T cell receptor beta chains below, sequenced in a study of shared clonotypes between healthy human individuals. The table came from immunoSEQ multiplex PCR; TCRdb's copy has only in-frame clones and leaves some out. In the table there are some 1,100,000 clones, more than 75% of which are singletons. The sample consisted of memory CD4+ T cells from PBMCs. The sample's subset: CD45RA-negative fraction. The receptors stem from a man between 18 and 35 years old in good health. Some clones in this sample may be carry-over from other donors' samples.

J is TRBJ1-2 and V is TRBV5-4; a weak D match, TRBD1 (5 bases). The CDR3 extends over 14 amino acids. The V gene lost 0 bases and the J gene lost 3 bases, with 9 bases spanning the gap. CDR1 SGHNT and CDR2 YYREEE come from the germline V gene (reference sequence). Here the CDR3 reads CASSLAAGYYGYTF. The CDR3 DNA is TGTGCCAGCAGCTTGGCCGCAGGGTACTATGGCTACACCTTC. Full variable domain (missing parts from reference TRBV5-4 and TRBJ1-2): ETGVTQSPTHLIKTRGQQVTLRCSSQSGHNTVSWYQQALGQGPQFIFQYYREEENGRGNFPPRFSGLQFPNYSSELNVNALELDDSALYLCASSLAAGYYGYTFGSGTRLTVV.

About this clone: The sample contains more than one DNA sequence encoding this CDR3. This chain uses TRBV20-1 with TRBJ2-5; the match to TRBD1 covers 8 bases. Germline V gene data show CDR1 as DFQATT and CDR2 as SNEGSKA (reference sequence). Trimming took 4 bases from V and 5 from J; bases not matched to a gene: 0. This CDR3 comprises 11 residues. CDR3 nucleotide sequence: TGCAGTGCTACAGGGGGCGAGACCCAGTACTTC. This gives the protein CSATGGETQYF.

V is TRBV4-2 and J is TRBJ1-4, with 10 bases lining up with TRBD1. The V segment lost 4 bases and the J segment 4 bases; nucleotides outside the gene matches: 6. The CDR3 totals 16 residues. Germline assignment: CDR1 LGHNA and CDR2 YNFKEQ. Written as DNA, the CDR3 is TGTGCCAGCAGCCTCGGGACAGGGGACGTTAATGAAAAACTGTTTTTT. It codes for CASSLGTGDVNEKLFF.

In this sample, this clone turned up once. V and J are TRBV7-8 and TRBJ2-7; 11 nucleotides agree with TRBD2. CDR1 SGHVS and CDR2 FQNEAQ come from the germline V gene. After removal of 6 bases from V and 5 bases from J, the junction contained 6 bases not matched to a gene. This CDR3 is built from 14 residues. Here the CDR3 reads CASRLTSGTDEQYF. Here the CDR3 DNA reads TGTGCCAGCAGATTGACTAGCGGGACCGACGAGCAGTACTTC.

This chain uses TRBV18 with TRBJ2-7; TRBD2 aligns across 8 bases. Germline loops: CDR1 KGHSH, CDR2 LQKENI. This CDR3 has 15 residues. J lost 7 bases, V lost 3 bases, and 11 bases had no gene match. As DNA, the CDR3 is TGTGCCAGCTCACCTATGGCAGGCCGGGAGGGAGAGCAGTACTTC. This translates into CASSPMAGREGEQYF. The whole variable domain, remainder taken from reference TRBV18 and TRBJ2-7, is NAGVMQNPRHLVRRRGQEARLRCSPMKGHSHVYWYRQLPEEGLKFMVYLQKENIIDESGMPKERFSAEFPKEGPSILRIQQVVRGDSAAYFCASSPMAGREGEQYFGPGTRLTVT.

The J gene is TRBJ2-7, the V gene TRBV7-9; no firm D call. The CDR3 has 12 amino acids. The V and J ends lost 2 bases and 4 bases respectively, with 6 bases between them. Germline CDR1 is SEHNR and CDR2 is FQNEAQ (reference sequence). DNA for the CDR3: TGTGCCAGCAGCTTAAACAGATACGAGCAGTACTTC. Translating gives CASSLNRYEQYF. Drawing the rest from reference TRBV7-9 and TRBJ2-7, the complete variable domain is DTGVSQNPRHKITKRGQNVTFRCDPISEHNRLYWYRQTLGQGPEFLTYFQNEAQLEKSRLLSDRFSAERPKGSFSTLEIQRTEQGDSAMYLCASSLNRYEQYFGPGTRLTVT.

The V call is TRBV28, the J call TRBJ1-1; the match to TRBD1 covers 7 bases. Germline V gives CDR1 MDHEN, CDR2 SYDVKM. V was pared by 2 bases and J by 5 bases, with 5 bases of the junction left unmatched. The CDR3 is made up of 14 amino acids. CDR3 sequence reads: CASSLKGARTEAFF. The CDR3 DNA reads as TGTGCCAGCAGTTTAAAGGGGGCAAGAACTGAAGCTTTCTTT.

As for this clone: Other DNA sequences in this specimen translate into the identical CDR3. This chain joins TRBV5-1 and TRBJ1-1; D gene unclear. CDR1 is SGHRS and CDR2 is YFSETQ in the germline V gene. Trimming took 2 bases from V and 1 from J, leaving 6 bases between them. This CDR3 spans 13 amino acids. The CDR3 here is CASSFDGNTEAFF. For the CDR3, the DNA is TGCGCCAGCAGCTTTGATGGGAACACTGAAGCTTTCTTT. Drawing the rest from reference TRBV5-1 and TRBJ1-1, the complete variable domain is KAGVTQTPRYLIKTRGQQVTLSCSPISGHRSVSWYQQTPGQGLQFLFEYFSETQRNKGNFPGRFSGRQFSNSRSEMNVSTLELGDSALYLCASSFDGNTEAFFGQGTRLTVV.

This clone was picked up a small number of times. The J gene is TRBJ2-4, the V gene TRBV9; TRBD2 is a possible D gene (6 bases). The CDR3 extends over 15 amino acids. Germline CDR1 is SGDLS and CDR2 is YYNGEE. Trimming stripped 4 bases from V and 0 bases from J, with 11 bases between. CDR3 coding DNA: TGTGCCAGCAGCCCCACGGGACTAGCCAAAAACATTCAGTACTTC. As protein: CASSPTGLAKNIQYF.

This clone was counted many times. This rearrangement joins TRBV7-2 to TRBJ2-5; possibly TRBD1 or TRBD2 for D (5 bases each). Germline V gene sequence: CDR1 SGHTA, CDR2 FQGNSA. The length of the CDR3 is 14 residues. Deletions cut 5 bases from V and 1 base from J, with 11 bases between. The CDR3, as DNA: TGTGCCAGCAGCACTCAGGGAGTCCAAGAGACCCAGTACTTC. Amino acids: CASSTQGVQETQYF.

This chain connects TRBV9 to TRBJ2-1, with TRBD1 as a possible D gene (6 bases). CDR1 and CDR2 from the germline V gene are SGDLS and YYNGEE. Trimming took 0 bases from V and 0 from J, leaving 13 bases between them. The CDR3 has 17 residues. The CDR3 nucleotides read TGTGCCAGCAGCGTAGATCTGGGGACAAGCTCCTACAATGAGCAGTTCTTC. It codes for CASSVDLGTSSYNEQFF. Full variable domain (outside the CDR3, taken from reference TRBV9 and TRBJ2-1): DSGVTQTPKHLITATGQRVTLRCSPRSGDLSVYWYQQSLDQGLQFLIQYYNGEERAKGNILERFSAQQFPDLHSELNLSSLELGDSALYFCASSVDLGTSSYNEQFFGPGTRLTVL.

This clone has just a few counts. This sequence joins TRBV7-3 and TRBJ2-5; a possible D gene is TRBD1 (6 bases). The V gene's germline CDR1 is SGHTA and CDR2 FQGTGA. The CDR3 contains 15 residues. V was trimmed by 0 bases and J by 5 bases, leaving 13 bases between them. Here the CDR3 DNA reads TGTGCCAGCAGCTTAACAGGCAGGGGTGGGGAGACCCAGTACTTC. Translating it yields CASSLTGRGGETQYF.

The rearrangement uses TRBV19 and TRBJ1-2; 8 nucleotides align to TRBD1. CDR1 is LNHDA and CDR2 is SQIVND in the germline V gene (reference sequence). With 5 bases clipped from V and 8 bases from J, the junction kept 4 bases outside the gene matches. The CDR3 runs to 12 residues. CDR3 nucleotide sequence: TGTGCCAGTAGTTCAGCAGGGGGCGGCTACACCTTC. Protein sequence: CASSSAGGGYTF.

In regard to this clone: Being one base from a much bigger clone, this may be a read error. The chain recombines TRBV28 with TRBJ2-7, with unresolved D. Deletions cut 6 bases from V and 2 bases from J, with 5 bases between. CDR1 and CDR2 from the germline V gene are MDHEN and SYDVKM. The CDR3 spans 11 residues. The CDR3 here is CASRNTYEQYF. In DNA form, the CDR3 reads TGTGCCAGCAGAAACACCTACGAGCAGTACTTC. The full variable domain, rest sourced from reference TRBV28 and TRBJ2-7, is DVKVTQSSRYLVKRTGEKVFLECVQDMDHENMFWYRQDPGLGLRLIYFSYDVKMKEKGDIPEGYSVSREKKERFSLILESASTNQTSMYLCASRNTYEQYFGPGTRLTVT.

The chain employs TRBV5-6 and TRBJ2-7; D uncertain. V lost 0 bases, J lost 3 bases, and 7 bases lay in between. CDR3 length equals 13 residues. Germline values: CDR1 SGHDT, CDR2 YYEEEE. The CDR3 DNA reads as TGTGCCAGCAGCTTGGAACGGGTCTACGAGCAGTACTTC. Its translation: CASSLERVYEQYF.

The CDR3 region has the DNA TGTGCCAGCAGGTTACTAGCGGGAGAGACCCAGTACTTC. Translation: CASRLLAGETQYF. The chain couples TRBV2 to TRBJ2-5, with 9 bases aligning to TRBD2. This CDR3 region has 13 residues. Germline trimming cut 6 bases from V and 4 bases from J; bases unmatched to any gene: 3. Germline V gene data show CDR1 as SNHLY and CDR2 as FYNNEI.

This chain joins TRBV30 and TRBJ1-3; tentative D call: TRBD1 (6 bases). This CDR3 spans 20 amino acids. V was shortened by 0 bases and J by 0 bases, with 24 bases between the two germline ends. Germline V gives CDR1 GTSNPN, CDR2 SVGIG (reference sequence). CDR3 region: CAWSVGLVAGAQSSGNTIYF. DNA for the CDR3: TGTGCCTGGAGTGTAGGTTTGGTGGCAGGGGCACAGTCCTCTGGAAACACCATATATTTT.

The gene calls are TRBV4-3 and TRBJ2-1; D uncertain. Germline V lookup: CDR1 LGHNA, CDR2 YSLEER. CDR3 length: 14 amino acids. The V end lost 2 bases, the J end lost 2 bases, and 7 bases lay between the germline ends. CDR3 coding DNA: TGCGCCAGCAGCCAAATCCCCGCCTACAATGAGCAGTTCTTC. The encoded protein is CASSQIPAYNEQFF.

J is TRBJ2-7 and V is TRBV5-1, with D possibly matching TRBD2 (6 bases). The CDR3 is 15 amino acids. The germline V gene encodes CDR1 SGHRS and CDR2 YFSETQ. V lost 0 bases, J lost 0 bases, and 10 bases lay in between. The CDR3 here is CASSLAAGNSYEQYF. The CDR3 DNA follows: TGCGCCAGCAGCTTGGCCGCGGGAAACTCCTACGAGCAGTACTTC.